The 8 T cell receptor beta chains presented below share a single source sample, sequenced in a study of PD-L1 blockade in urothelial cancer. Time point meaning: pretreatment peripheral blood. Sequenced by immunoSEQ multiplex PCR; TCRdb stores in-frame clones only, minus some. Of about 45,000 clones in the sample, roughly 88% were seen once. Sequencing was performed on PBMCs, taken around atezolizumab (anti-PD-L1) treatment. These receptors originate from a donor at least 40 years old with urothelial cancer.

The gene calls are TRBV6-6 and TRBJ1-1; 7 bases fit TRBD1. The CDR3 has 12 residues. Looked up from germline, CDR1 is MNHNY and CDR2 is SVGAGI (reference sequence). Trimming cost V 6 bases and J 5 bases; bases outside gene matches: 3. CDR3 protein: CASSPGGTEAFF. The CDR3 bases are TGTGCCAGCAGCCCAGGGGGGACTGAAGCTTTCTTT.

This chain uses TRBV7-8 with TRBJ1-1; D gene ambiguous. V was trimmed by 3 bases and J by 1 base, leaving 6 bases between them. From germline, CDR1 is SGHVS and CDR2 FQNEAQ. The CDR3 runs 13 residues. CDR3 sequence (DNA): TGTGCCAGCAGCTTTACAAGGAACACTGAAGCTTTCTTT. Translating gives CASSFTRNTEAFF.

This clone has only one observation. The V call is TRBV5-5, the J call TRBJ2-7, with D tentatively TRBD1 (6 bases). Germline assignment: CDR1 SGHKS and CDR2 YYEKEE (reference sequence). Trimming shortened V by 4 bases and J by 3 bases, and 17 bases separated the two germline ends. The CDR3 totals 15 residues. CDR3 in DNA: TGTGCCAGCAGCCTAAGACCAGGGGACCGCTACGAGCAGTACTTC. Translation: CASSLRPGDRYEQYF.

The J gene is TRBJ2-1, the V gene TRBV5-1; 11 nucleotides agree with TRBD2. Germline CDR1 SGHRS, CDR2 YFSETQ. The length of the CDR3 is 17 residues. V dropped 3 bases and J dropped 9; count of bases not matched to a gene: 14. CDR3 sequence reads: CASSSAASGRTRGEQFF. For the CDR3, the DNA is TGCGCCAGCAGCTCAGCCGCTAGCGGGAGGACGCGGGGTGAGCAGTTCTTC.

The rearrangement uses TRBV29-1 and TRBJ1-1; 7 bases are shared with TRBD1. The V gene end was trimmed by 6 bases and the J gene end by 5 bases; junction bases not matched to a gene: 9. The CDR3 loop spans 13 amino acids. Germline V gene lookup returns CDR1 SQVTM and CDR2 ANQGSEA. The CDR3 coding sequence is TGCAGCGTGGGGAACAGGGGAGTGACTGAAGCTTTCTTT. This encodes CSVGNRGVTEAFF. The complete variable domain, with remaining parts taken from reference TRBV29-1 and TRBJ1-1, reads SAVISQKPSRDICQRGTSLTIQCQVDSQVTMMFWYRQQPGQSLTLIATANQGSEATYESGFVIDKFPISRPNLTFSTLTVSNMSPEDSSIYLCSVGNRGVTEAFFGQGTRLTVV.

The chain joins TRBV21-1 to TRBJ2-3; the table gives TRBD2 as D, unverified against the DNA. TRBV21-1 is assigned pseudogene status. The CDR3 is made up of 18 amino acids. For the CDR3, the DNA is TGTGCCAGCAGCAAAGGGGATCGGGCTAGCGGGAGTCCAGATACGCAGTATTTT. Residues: CASSKGDRASGSPDTQYF.

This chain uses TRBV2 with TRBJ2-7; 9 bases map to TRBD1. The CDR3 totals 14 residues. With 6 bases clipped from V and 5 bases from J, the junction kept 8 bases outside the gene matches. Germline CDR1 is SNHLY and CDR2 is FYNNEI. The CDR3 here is CASRRTGVIHEQYF. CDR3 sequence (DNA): TGTGCCAGCAGGAGGACAGGGGTTATCCACGAGCAGTACTTC.

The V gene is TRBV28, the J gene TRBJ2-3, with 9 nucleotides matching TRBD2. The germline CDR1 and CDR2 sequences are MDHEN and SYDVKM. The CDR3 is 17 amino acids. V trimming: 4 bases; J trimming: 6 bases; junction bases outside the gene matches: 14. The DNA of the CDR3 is TGTGCCAGCAGTTCCCTCCTATGGCGGGAGGGCGGGGATACGCAGTATTTT. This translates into CASSSLLWREGGDTQYF.